The present TCR beta chain was sequenced within a study of human T cells and chemical hapten exposure. Regarding the study as a whole: Counts of TCRs above 1 in 1000 frequency stayed unchanged with DPC sensitization.

Germline-derived CDR1 and CDR2 are SGHAT and FQNNGV. The CDR3 runs to 18 residues. The ends were cut back, 1 base at V and 0 bases at J, with 13 bases in the middle. Via MiXCR, TCRdb re-called the RACE reads, giving one row per CDR3 protein. The sample lists 350,000 to 400,000 distinct CDR3 sequences; roughly 6% were seen once. The sample's time point: patch test 2, 6 weeks after DPC sensitization. The treatment was: therapeutic diphenylcyclopropenone sensitization with weekly scalp DPC. For this clonotype: Its antigen is currently unknown.

The gene calls are TRBV11-2 and TRBJ2-6; D possibly uses TRBD1 or TRBD2 (5 bases each). The sample here was whole blood, taken in connection with sensitization to the hapten diphenylcyclopropenone (DPC). This TCR derives from a woman aged 18-29 years with alopecia areata. Some clones in this sample may be carry-over from other donors' samples. CDR3 protein: CASSLAGTGFSGANVLTF. Written as DNA, the CDR3 is TGTGCCAGCAGCTTAGCCGGGACGGGCTTCTCTGGGGCCAACGTCCTGACTTTC.